These 7 T cell receptor beta chains share one sample of origin, sequenced in a study of shared clonotypes between healthy human individuals. Measured with immunoSEQ multiplex PCR; TCRdb has only the in-frame clones, and not every one. Of 2.3 million or so clones detected, just over 90% appear once; the ten largest clones hold about 0.37%. What was sequenced was naive CD4+ T cells from PBMCs. Indicated subset: CD45RA+ positively selected. The receptors were gathered from a man younger than 35 in good health. Some clones in this sample may be carry-over from other donors' samples.

The chain couples TRBV28 to TRBJ2-7; a possible D gene is TRBD2 (5 bases). The germline gives CDR1 MDHEN, CDR2 SYDVKM. V shed 4 bases and J shed 5 bases, with 15 bases lying between them. The CDR3 extends over 14 amino acids. The CDR3 DNA sequence: TGTGCCAGCAGTTCCCGACCGGGGAGAAACGAGCAGTACTTC. Translated: CASSSRPGRNEQYF.

The CDR3 is CASSDGRGNQPQHF. CDR3 sequence (DNA): TGTGCCAGCAGCGACGGAAGAGGCAATCAGCCCCAGCATTTT. This chain joins TRBV2 and TRBJ1-5; D not resolved. CDR1 SNHLY and CDR2 FYNNEI come from the germline V gene. CDR3 length equals 14 residues. Trimming removed 6 bases at V and 2 bases at J, with 11 bases between.

A note on this clone: Other DNA sequences of this sample code for an identical CDR3. The gene calls are TRBV2 and TRBJ2-3; TRBD2 is a possible D gene (6 bases). This CDR3 region has 12 residues. V lost 6 bases and J 4 bases, leaving 8 bases between the germline ends. Germline loops: CDR1 SNHLY, CDR2 FYNNEI. The CDR3 loop reads CASSWGADTQYF. CDR3 DNA sequence: TGTGCCAGCAGCTGGGGGGCAGATACGCAGTATTTT.

This chain uses TRBV18 with TRBJ2-2, with TRBD1 as a possible D gene (6 bases). The CDR3 contains 15 residues. Per the germline V gene, CDR1 is KGHSH and CDR2 is LQKENI. V was trimmed by 3 bases and J by 2 bases, leaving 10 bases between them. Here the CDR3 reads CASSPDRHNTGELFF. As DNA, the CDR3 is TGTGCCAGCTCACCCGACAGGCACAACACCGGGGAGCTGTTTTTT. Complete variable domain (other parts from reference TRBV18 and TRBJ2-2): NAGVMQNPRHLVRRRGQEARLRCSPMKGHSHVYWYRQLPEEGLKFMVYLQKENIIDESGMPKERFSAEFPKEGPSILRIQQVVRGDSAAYFCASSPDRHNTGELFFGEGSRLTVL.

The chain employs TRBV19 and TRBJ1-5; weak D call: TRBD1 (6 bases). The CDR3 extends over 15 amino acids. Trimming stripped 5 bases from V and 2 bases from J, with 13 bases between. Germline CDR1 and CDR2: LNHDA and SQIVND (reference sequence). CDR3 DNA: TGTGCCAGTAGTGAGGGGGAGGGGCGCAATCAGCCCCAGCATTTT. Protein: CASSEGEGRNQPQHF.

The genes are TRBV6-6 and TRBJ2-1; no reliable D call. Per the germline V gene, CDR1 is MNHNY and CDR2 is SVGAGI (reference sequence). Between the trimmed V and J ends, which lost 5 bases and 4 bases, there was a span of 12 bases. This CDR3 region has 14 residues. CDR3 region: CASSGIDGYNEQFF. CDR3 DNA: TGTGCCAGCAGTGGTATAGACGGTTACAATGAGCAGTTCTTC.

CDR3: CASSPGLAGTQYF. In nucleotides, the CDR3 is TGCGCCAGCAGCCCGGGACTAGCTGGGACCCAGTACTTC. The chain joins TRBV5-1 to TRBJ2-5, with 9 bases lining up with TRBD2. Germline V gives CDR1 SGHRS, CDR2 YFSETQ. V gave up 4 bases and J gave up 7 bases; unmatched junction bases: 5. CDR3 length: 13 amino acids.